Listed here are 8 T cell receptor beta chains from one sample, sequenced in a study of T cells in Graves' hyperthyroidism and ophthalmopathy. Amplification targeted TCR beta CDR3 regions from RNA transcripts. The HTBI set primed first-round TCR CDR3 RT-PCR. Each CDR3 protein gets one entry after TCRdb re-called the multiplex PCR reads with MiXCR. The sample lists around 250,000 distinct CDR3 sequences, approximately 15% occurring once. Input material: blood. The receptor source for this set is a woman in her forties with Graves' hyperthyroidism that later progressed to Graves' ophthalmopathy.

A few counts support this clonotype. This chain joins TRBV7-9 and TRBJ2-2, with D possibly TRBD1 on 6 matching bases. With 3 bases removed from V and 6 bases from J, the gap between germline ends came to 8 bases. The CDR3 loop spans 13 amino acids. Germline-derived CDR1 and CDR2 are SEHNR and FQNEAQ (reference sequence). CDR3 residues: CASSFDRSGELFF. DNA of the CDR3: TGTGCCAGCAGCTTTGACAGGTCCGGGGAGCTGTTTTTT.

This clonotype was observed many times. The J gene is TRBJ1-3, the V gene TRBV29-1; D call uncertain. The CDR3 is made up of 13 amino acids. Germline V gives CDR1 SQVTM, CDR2 ANQGSEA. The ends were cut back, 1 base at V and 4 bases at J, with 8 bases in the middle. Here the CDR3 DNA reads TGCAGCGTTGAAGGCGGGGAAGGAAACACCATATATTTT. Translated, it gives CSVEGGEGNTIYF.

This chain joins TRBV2 and TRBJ2-4; 7 bases line up with TRBD1. The CDR3 runs 16 residues. The V gene end was trimmed by 6 bases and the J gene end by 0 bases; junction bases not matched to a gene: 8. The V gene's germline CDR1 is SNHLY and CDR2 FYNNEI. The CDR3 coding sequence is TGTGCCAGCAGCCCTGGACAGGCCAGAGCCAAAAACATTCAGTACTTC. It translates to CASSPGQARAKNIQYF.

The table lists this clonotype with many counts. The chain uses TRBV6-5 and TRBJ2-2; D possibly corresponds to TRBD1 (6 bases). The CDR3 runs 15 residues. Germline V CDR1 and CDR2: MNHEY, SVGAGI. V was pared by 0 bases and J by 3 bases, with 8 bases between. CDR3 loop: CASSYSRGDTGELFF. CDR3 nucleotide sequence: TGTGCCAGCAGTTACTCCAGGGGTGACACCGGGGAGCTGTTTTTT.

The V gene is TRBV10-3, the J gene TRBJ2-3; the D is unclear. The CDR3 length is 13 residues. Germline V gene sequence: CDR1 ENHRY, CDR2 SYGVKD. V lost 3 bases, J lost 2 bases, and 6 bases lay in between. DNA for the CDR3: TGTGCCATCAGTGATCCAGCCACAGATACGCAGTATTTT. This encodes CAISDPATDTQYF.

This clonotype was counted many times. V and J are TRBV20-1 and TRBJ2-1, with 7 bases lining up with TRBD1. The V segment lost 4 bases and the J segment 4 bases; nucleotides outside the gene matches: 1. Germline loops: CDR1 DFQATT, CDR2 SNEGSKA (reference sequence). This CDR3 comprises 12 residues. CDR3 bases: TGCAGTGCTATGGGACAGTACAATGAGCAGTTCTTC. Translated, it gives CSAMGQYNEQFF.

Concerning this clonotype: A much larger clone differs from this one at a single base, so this may be a read error. V gene TRBV28 combines with J gene TRBJ2-2; 10 bases are a match to TRBD2. This CDR3 has 16 residues. Germline V lookup: CDR1 MDHEN, CDR2 SYDVKM. Losses at the gene ends were 7 bases for V and 6 bases for J; bases not matched to a gene: 11. CDR3 coding DNA: TGTGCCAGCATTCCCGGGAAGGGACTAGCGCCCGGGGAGCTGTTTTTT. Translating gives CASIPGKGLAPGELFF.

This clonotype was recorded many times. The V gene is TRBV6-1, the J gene TRBJ2-1; D tentatively fits TRBD1 or TRBD2 (6 bases each). The CDR3 totals 14 residues. V shed 4 bases and J shed 8 bases, with 15 bases lying between them. Germline assignment: CDR1 MNHNS and CDR2 SASEGT. The CDR3 sequence is CASSAPWGAYEQFF. In DNA, the CDR3 is TGTGCCAGCAGTGCCCCCTGGGGGGCGTATGAGCAGTTCTTC.